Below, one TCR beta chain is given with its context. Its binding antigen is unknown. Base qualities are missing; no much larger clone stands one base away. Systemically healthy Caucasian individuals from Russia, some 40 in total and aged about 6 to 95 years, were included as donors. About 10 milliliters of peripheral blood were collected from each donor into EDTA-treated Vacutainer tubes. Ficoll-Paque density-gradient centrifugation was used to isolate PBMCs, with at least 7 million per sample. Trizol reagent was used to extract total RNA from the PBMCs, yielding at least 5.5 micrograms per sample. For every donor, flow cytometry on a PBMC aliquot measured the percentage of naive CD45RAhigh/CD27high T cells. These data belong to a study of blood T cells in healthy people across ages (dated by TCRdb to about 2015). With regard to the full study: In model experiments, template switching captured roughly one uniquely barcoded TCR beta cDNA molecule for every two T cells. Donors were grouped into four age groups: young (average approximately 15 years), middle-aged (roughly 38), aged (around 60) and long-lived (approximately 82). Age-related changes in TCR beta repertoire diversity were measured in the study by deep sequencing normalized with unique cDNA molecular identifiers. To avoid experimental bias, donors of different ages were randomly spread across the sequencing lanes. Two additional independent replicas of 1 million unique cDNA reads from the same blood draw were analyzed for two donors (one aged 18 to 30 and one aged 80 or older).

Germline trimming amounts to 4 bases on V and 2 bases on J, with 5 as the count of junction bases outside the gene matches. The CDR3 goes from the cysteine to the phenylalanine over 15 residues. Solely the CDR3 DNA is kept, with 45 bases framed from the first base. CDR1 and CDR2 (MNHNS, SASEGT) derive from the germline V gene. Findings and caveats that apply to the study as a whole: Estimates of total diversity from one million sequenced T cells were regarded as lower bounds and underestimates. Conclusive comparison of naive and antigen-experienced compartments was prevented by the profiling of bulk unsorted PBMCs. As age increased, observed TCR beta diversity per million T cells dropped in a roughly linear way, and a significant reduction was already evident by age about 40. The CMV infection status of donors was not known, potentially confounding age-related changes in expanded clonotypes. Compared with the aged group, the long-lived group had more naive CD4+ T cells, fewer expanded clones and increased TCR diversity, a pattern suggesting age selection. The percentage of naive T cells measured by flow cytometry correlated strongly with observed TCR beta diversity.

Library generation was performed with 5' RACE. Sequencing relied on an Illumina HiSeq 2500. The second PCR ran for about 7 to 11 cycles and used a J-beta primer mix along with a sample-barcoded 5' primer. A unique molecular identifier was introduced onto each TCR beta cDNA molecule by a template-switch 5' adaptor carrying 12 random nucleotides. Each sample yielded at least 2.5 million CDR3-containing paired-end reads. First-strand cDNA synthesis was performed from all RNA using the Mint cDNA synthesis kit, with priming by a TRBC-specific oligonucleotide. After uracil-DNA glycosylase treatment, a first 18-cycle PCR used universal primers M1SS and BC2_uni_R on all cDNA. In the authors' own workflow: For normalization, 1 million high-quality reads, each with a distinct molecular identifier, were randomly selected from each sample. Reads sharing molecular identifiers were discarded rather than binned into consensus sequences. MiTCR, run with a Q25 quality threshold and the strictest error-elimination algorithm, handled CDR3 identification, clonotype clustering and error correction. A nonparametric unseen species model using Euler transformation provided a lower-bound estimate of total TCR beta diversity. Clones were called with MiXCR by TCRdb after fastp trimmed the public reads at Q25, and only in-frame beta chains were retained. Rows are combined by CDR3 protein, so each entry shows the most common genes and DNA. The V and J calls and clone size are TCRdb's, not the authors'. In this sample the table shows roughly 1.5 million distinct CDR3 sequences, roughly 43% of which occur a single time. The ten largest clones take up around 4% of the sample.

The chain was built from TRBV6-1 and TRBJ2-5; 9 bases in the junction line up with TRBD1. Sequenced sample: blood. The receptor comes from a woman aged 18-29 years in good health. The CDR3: CASSGGQGRQETQYF. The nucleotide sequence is TGTGCCAGCAGTGGAGGACAGGGGCGTCAAGAGACCCAGTACTTC.